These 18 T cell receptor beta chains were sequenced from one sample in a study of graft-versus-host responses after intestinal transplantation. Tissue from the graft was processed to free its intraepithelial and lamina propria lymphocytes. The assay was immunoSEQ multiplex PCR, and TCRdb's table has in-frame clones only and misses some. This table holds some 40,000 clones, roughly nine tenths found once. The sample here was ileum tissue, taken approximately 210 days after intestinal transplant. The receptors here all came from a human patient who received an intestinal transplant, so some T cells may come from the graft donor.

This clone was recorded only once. CDR3 residues: CSVGVGTDTQYF. The CDR3 nucleotides are TGCAGCGTTGGGGTCGGGACAGATACGCAGTATTTT. The V and J genes are TRBV29-1 and TRBJ2-3, with D hard to call. Germline CDR1 and CDR2: SQVTM and ANQGSEA. The length of the CDR3 is 12 residues. With 4 bases removed from V and 3 bases from J, the gap between germline ends came to 8 bases.

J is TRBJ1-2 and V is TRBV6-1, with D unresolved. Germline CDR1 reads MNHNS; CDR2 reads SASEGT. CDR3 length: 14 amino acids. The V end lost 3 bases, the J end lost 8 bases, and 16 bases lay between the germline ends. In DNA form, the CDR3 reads TGTGCCAGCAGTGACTCCGGACGGGCCCTGGGCTACACCTTC. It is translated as CASSDSGRALGYTF.

The CDR3 sequence is CASREQGWTGELFF. The CDR3 region has the DNA TGTGCCAGCAGAGAACAGGGTTGGACCGGGGAGCTGTTTTTT. This rearrangement joins TRBV6-5 to TRBJ2-2; D possibly corresponds to TRBD1 (6 bases). Per germline, CDR1 MNHEY and CDR2 SVGAGI. The CDR3 contains 14 residues. Trimming left V 6 bases short and J 5 bases short, with 13 bases between.

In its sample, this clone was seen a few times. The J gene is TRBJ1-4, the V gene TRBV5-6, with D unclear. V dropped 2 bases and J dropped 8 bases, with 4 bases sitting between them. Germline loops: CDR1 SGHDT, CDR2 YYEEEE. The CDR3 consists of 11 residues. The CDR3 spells CASSFNEKLFF. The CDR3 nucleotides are TGTGCCAGCAGCTTTAACGAAAAACTGTTTTTT.

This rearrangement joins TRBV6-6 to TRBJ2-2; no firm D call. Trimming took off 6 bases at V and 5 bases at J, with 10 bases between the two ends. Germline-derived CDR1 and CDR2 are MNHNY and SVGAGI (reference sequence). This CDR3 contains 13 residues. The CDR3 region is CASRALRTGELFF. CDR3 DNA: TGTGCCAGCAGGGCGCTTCGGACCGGGGAGCTGTTTTTT.

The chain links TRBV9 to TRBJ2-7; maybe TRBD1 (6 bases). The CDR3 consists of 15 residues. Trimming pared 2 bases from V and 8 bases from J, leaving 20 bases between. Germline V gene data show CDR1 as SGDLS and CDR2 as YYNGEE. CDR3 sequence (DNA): TGTGCCAGCAGCGTGGGACCCATAAATAGGGGGAAGCAGTACTTC. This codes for CASSVGPINRGKQYF.

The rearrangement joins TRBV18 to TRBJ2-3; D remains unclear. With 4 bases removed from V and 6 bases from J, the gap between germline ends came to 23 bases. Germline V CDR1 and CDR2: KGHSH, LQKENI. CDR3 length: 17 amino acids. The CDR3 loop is CASSLTPRVTFSDTQYF. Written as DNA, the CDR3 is TGTGCCAGCTCACTGACTCCCCGGGTCACCTTTTCGGATACGCAGTATTTT.

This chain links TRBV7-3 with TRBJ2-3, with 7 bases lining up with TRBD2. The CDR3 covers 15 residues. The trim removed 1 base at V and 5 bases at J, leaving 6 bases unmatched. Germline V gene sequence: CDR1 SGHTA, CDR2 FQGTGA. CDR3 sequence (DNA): TGTGCCAGCAGCTTAAATGCGGGAGAGGGAGATACGCAGTATTTT. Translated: CASSLNAGEGDTQYF.

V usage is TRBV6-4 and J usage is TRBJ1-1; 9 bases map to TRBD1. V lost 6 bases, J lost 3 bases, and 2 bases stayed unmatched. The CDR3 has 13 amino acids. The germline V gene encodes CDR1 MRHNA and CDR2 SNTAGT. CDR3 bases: TGTGCCAGCAGACGGACAGGGGACACTGAAGCTTTCTTT. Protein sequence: CASRRTGDTEAFF.

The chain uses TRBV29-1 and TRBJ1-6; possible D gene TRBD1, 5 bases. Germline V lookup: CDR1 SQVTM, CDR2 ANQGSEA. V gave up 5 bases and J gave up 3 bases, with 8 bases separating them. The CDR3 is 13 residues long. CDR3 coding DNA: TGCAGCGTTCAGACAGTCTATAATTCACCCCTCCACTTT. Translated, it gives CSVQTVYNSPLHF.

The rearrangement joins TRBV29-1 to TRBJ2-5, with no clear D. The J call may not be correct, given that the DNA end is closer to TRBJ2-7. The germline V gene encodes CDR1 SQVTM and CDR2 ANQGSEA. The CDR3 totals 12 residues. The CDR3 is CSVIQLGGEQYF. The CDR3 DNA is TGCAGCGTGATTCAACTCGGCGGCGAGCAGTACTTC.

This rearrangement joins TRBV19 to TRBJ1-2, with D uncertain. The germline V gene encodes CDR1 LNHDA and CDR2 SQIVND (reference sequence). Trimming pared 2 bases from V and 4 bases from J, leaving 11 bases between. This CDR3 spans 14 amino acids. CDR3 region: CASSIRSSLYGYTF. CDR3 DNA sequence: TGTGCCAGTAGTATAAGGAGCAGTCTCTATGGCTACACCTTC.

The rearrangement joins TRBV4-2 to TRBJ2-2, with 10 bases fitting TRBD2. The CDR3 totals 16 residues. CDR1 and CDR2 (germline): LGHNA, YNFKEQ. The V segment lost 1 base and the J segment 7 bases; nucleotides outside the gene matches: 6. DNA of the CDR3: TGTGCCAGCAGCCAAGCAGCGGGGGGGCTCGGCGGGGAGCTGTTTTTT. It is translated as CASSQAAGGLGGELFF.

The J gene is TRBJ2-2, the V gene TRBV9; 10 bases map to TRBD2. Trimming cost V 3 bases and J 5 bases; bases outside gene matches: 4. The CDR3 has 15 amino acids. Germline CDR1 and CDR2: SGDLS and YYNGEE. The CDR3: CASSAGTSETGELFF. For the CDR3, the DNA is TGTGCCAGCAGCGCCGGGACTAGCGAGACCGGGGAGCTGTTTTTT. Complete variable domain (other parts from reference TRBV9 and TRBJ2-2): DSGVTQTPKHLITATGQRVTLRCSPRSGDLSVYWYQQSLDQGLQFLIQYYNGEERAKGNILERFSAQQFPDLHSELNLSSLELGDSALYFCASSAGTSETGELFFGEGSRLTVL.

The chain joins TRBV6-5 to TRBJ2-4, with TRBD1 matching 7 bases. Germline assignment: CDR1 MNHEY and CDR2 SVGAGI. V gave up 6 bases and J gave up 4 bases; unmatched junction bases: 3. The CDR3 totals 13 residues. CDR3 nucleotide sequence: TGTGCCAGCAGCAAGGACAGGAAAAACATTCAGTACTTC. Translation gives CASSKDRKNIQYF.

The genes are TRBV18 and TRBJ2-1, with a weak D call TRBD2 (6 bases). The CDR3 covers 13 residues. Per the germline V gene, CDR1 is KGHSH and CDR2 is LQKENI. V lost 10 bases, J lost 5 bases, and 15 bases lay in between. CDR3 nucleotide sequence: TGTGCCACCAAACTCGGGGGAAACAATGAGCAGTTCTTC. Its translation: CATKLGGNNEQFF.

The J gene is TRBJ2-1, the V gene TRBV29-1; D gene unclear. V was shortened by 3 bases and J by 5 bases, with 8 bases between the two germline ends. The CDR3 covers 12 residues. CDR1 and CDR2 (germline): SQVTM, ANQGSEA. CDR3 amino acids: CSVDGDNNEQFF. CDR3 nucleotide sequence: TGCAGCGTTGACGGAGATAACAATGAGCAGTTCTTC.

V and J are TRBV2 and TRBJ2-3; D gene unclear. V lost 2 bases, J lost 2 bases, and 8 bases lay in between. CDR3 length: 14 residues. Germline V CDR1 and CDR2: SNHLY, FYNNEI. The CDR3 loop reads CASSELLNTDTQYF. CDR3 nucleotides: TGTGCCAGCAGTGAACTTCTAAACACAGATACGCAGTATTTT.